This T cell receptor (beta chain) derives from a study of beta chain features in type 1 diabetes (dated by TCRdb to the late 2010s). Broadly, across the study: Patients and healthy donors did not differ in mean age, gender distribution, total cell number or subset yield. Across all samples, approximately 100 million sorted cells were examined, and cell number per subset correlated strongly with RNA yield. In the study, recently diagnosed type 1 diabetes patients and matched healthy donors were compared on the TCRB repertoires of their sorted circulating CD4+ T cell subsets. Regulatory and stem cell-like memory subsets were obtained from only 8 patients and roughly 8 healthy donors, while naive and central memory subsets were obtained from all 30 or so donors.

Concerning this clone itself: Its antigen is still unknown. No clone much larger than this one lies a single base away; base qualities are absent. Other DNA sequences in this sample translate to the same CDR3.

The entire isolated RNA was reverse transcribed using the High Capacity cDNA Reverse Transcription Kit, and thus expressed TCRB transcripts were sequenced. Deep immunoSEQ sequencing was applied to naive, central memory and regulatory T cell samples, giving an average of about 3.7 million total reads per sample. After sorted cells were lysed in RLT buffer, RNA was extracted with DNase-treated RNeasy Micro or Mini kits, with the choice depending on cell number. Each cell subset was processed separately to prevent cross-contamination, with patient and healthy donor samples processed together. The immunoSEQ multiplex PCR was used to amplify TCRB sequences from cDNA, yielding 87-bp fragments that span the CDR3 region. Amplicons were sequenced on the Illumina HiSeq platform. The authors processed their data as follows. Synthetic template baselines were used to correct PCR bias computationally, reads within Hamming distance 2 were collapsed, and singletons that could not be merged were discarded. Reads were aligned to IMGT to assign V, D and J genes, CDR3 length, and insertions or deletions at six rearrangement sites. Within each subset, clonotype counts were normalized to sorted cell number, and only after that were true diversity and Gini coefficients computed with the tcR R package. The overlap coefficient, calculated on TCRB nucleotide sequences, was used to quantify repertoire sharing. Out-of-frame TCRB sequences from naive cells were analyzed to stand in for the pre-selection repertoire. Here the immuneACCESS table is served through TCRdb, limited to in-frame sequences with V and J called. Missing clones are a known gap in these copies; in checked studies unresolved V genes cover under half, and the rest lacks a known reason. Clonal size and the V and J genes are those of that table, whereas D and trimming came from the DNA. This sample comprises roughly 610,000 clones, 15% to 17% of them detected only once. Approximately 0.099% of the sample belongs to the ten largest clones.

Broader findings and caveats from the paper: The naive, central memory and regulatory TCRB repertoires appeared to resemble one another more closely among patients than among healthy donors. Only small numbers of individuals were included in the HLA sub-analyses, which left unresolved whether HLA type had any influence on TCRB rearrangement. Because cDNA was sequenced instead of genomic DNA, activated cells with high expression could be over-represented, although the groups did not differ in activation or CD3 levels. In all four CD4+ subsets, TCRB CDR3 length was moderately but significantly shorter in type 1 diabetes patients. Patients with type 1 diabetes made fewer insertions and deleted more nucleotides at VDJ recombination sites, implying thymic rearrangement abnormalities. PCR may preferentially amplify shorter templates, but because patient and control samples were amplified and corrected together, any resulting skew would affect both groups equally.

The CDR3 sequence holds 11 residues, the cysteine and phenylalanine included. Just CDR3 DNA is preserved here, 33 bases in frame from base 1. Trimming at the junction amounts to 1 base on V and 7 bases on J, and the germline ends lie 7 bases apart. The germline V gene (reference sequence) sets CDR1 to DFQATT and CDR2 to SNEGSKA. Each donor gave one peripheral blood draw, averaging approximately 0.12 L, which was collected into heparinised tubes. Using a panel that included CD45RO, CCR7, CD25, CD127, CD95 and CD27, naive, central memory, regulatory and stem cell-like memory CD4+ T cells were sorted on a BD FACSAria II. Purity was above 98% for every sorted population. PBMCs were isolated right away by Lymphoprep density gradient centrifugation and were stained directly, without culture. So that batch effects would be minimized, each experiment stained and sorted samples in pairs, pairing one healthy donor with one patient.

This sequence uses TRBV20-1 and TRBJ1-1; no D gene can be assigned with confidence. Sequenced input: naive CD4+ T cells from blood. What the cell subset or site label conveys for this sample: true naive CD4+ T cells. The TCR originated in a man between 18 and 29 years old in good health. The nucleotides read TGCAGTGCTAGAGGCGGGAGTGAAGCTTTCTTT. This translates into CSARGGSEAFF.